Below are 5 T cell receptor beta chains sequenced from a single sample in a study of regulatory T cells in long-lasting Graves disease. Time point here: newly diagnosed GD, antithyroid drugs for less than 3 months. PBMC RNA served as the TCR library source. Arm-PCR of CDR3 regions and iRepertoire HTBI primers were the basis on which TCR beta libraries were built. TCRdb redid the calling of the multiplex PCR reads with MiXCR, one entry per CDR3 protein. The table records 380,000 or so distinct CDR3 sequences, 16% of them present only once. A further study also used this sample, focusing on T cells in Graves' hyperthyroidism and ophthalmopathy.

Specimen: peripheral blood mononuclear cells (PBMCs), collected at new diagnosis, from a patient treated with antithyroid drugs. Every receptor here comes from a woman in her late teens or twenties with Graves disease.

This clonotype was counted between two and nine times. The DNA of the CDR3 is TGCAGTGCTAGCCACAATCTCATCTCCTACGAGCAGTACTTC. It translates to CSASHNLISYEQYF. This chain uses TRBV20-1 with TRBJ2-7; the D is unclear. Germline-derived CDR1 and CDR2 are DFQATT and SNEGSKA (reference sequence). CDR3 length equals 14 residues. V dropped 3 bases and J dropped 0 bases, with 12 bases sitting between them.

The sample holds many counts of this clonotype. The V gene is TRBV12-3 or TRBV12-4, the J gene TRBJ2-7, with 10 bases matching TRBD1. The CDR3 covers 15 residues. V was pared by 2 bases and J by 4 bases, with 5 bases of the junction left unmatched. Written as DNA, the CDR3 is TGTGCCAGCAGTTTATCGACAGGGGGCGGGTACGAGCAGTACTTC. Translated: CASSLSTGGGYEQYF.

This clonotype was seen a few times. V is TRBV6-2 or TRBV6-3 and J is TRBJ1-1; perhaps TRBD1 as D (6 bases). This CDR3 is 16 amino acids long. Trimming left V 8 bases short and J 3 bases short, with 22 bases between. Germline V gives CDR1 MNHEY, CDR2 SVGEGT. DNA of the CDR3: TGTGCCAGCGCCCACCGGACAGCGGGAAGGGACACTGAAGCTTTCTTT. It encodes CASAHRTAGRDTEAFF.

A remark on this clonotype: This may come from a read error, since a much larger clone is one base off. V gene TRBV5-6 combines with J gene TRBJ2-1; perhaps D is TRBD1 or TRBD2 (6 bases each). The CDR3 has 16 residues. Germline assignment: CDR1 SGHDT and CDR2 YYEEEE. V shed 0 bases and J shed 2 bases, with 12 bases lying between them. The CDR3 loop reads CASSLGTGAAYNEQFF. In DNA form, the CDR3 reads TGTGCCAGCAGCTTGGGGACGGGGGCGGCCTACAATGAGCAGTTCTTC.

This clonotype was seen repeatedly, ten times or more. V gene TRBV28 combines with J gene TRBJ2-3; 7 bases line up with TRBD2. Germline V gives CDR1 MDHEN, CDR2 SYDVKM. This CDR3 spans 17 amino acids. V lost 6 bases and J lost 0; bases outside the gene matches: 12. CDR3 DNA: TGTGCCAGCAGCCTCCTAGCGGTTAAAATTAGCACAGATACGCAGTATTTT. It specifies CASSLLAVKISTDTQYF.